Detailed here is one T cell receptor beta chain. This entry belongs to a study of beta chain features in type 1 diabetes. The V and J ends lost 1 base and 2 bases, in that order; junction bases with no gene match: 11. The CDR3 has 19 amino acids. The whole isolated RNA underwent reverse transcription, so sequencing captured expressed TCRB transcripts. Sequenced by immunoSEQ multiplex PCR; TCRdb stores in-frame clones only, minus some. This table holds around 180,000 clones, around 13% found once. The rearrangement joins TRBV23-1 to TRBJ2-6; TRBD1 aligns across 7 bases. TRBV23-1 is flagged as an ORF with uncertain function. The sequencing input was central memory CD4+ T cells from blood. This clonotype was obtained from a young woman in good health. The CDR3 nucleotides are TGCGCCAGCAGTCAATTAGATGACAGGGTTATGACTGGGGCCAACGTCCTGACTTTC. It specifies CASSQLDDRVMTGANVLTF.